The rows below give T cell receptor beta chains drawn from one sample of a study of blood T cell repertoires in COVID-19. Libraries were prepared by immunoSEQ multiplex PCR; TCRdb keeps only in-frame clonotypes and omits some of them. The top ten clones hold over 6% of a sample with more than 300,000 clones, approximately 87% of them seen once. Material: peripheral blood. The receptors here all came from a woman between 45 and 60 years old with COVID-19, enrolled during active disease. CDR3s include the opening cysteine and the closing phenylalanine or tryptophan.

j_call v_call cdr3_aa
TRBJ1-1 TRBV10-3 CAISESAGGNTEAFF
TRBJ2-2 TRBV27 CASSLRGLSGELFF
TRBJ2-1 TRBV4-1 CASSQENPSSYNEQFF
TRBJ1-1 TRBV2 CASSPTVNTEAFF
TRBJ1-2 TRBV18 CASSQGQGTLAYTF
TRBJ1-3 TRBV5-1 CASSLFDRGRSSGNTIYF
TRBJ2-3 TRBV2 CASGLNRLSTDTQYF
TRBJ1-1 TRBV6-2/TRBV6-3 CASSYEIGVPSTEAFF
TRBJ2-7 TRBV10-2 CASGASEEQYF
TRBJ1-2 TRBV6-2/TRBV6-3 CASSYSRPTGRDGYTF